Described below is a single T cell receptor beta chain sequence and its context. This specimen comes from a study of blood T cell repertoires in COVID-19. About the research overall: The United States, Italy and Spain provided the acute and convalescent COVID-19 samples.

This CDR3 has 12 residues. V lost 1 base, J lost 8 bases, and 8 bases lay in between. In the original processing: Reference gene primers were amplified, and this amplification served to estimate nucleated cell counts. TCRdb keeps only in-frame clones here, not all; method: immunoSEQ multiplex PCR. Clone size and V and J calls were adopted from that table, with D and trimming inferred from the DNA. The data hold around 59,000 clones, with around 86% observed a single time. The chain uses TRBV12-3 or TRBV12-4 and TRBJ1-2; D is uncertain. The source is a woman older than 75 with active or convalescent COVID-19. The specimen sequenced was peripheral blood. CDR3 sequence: CASSLVGWGYTF. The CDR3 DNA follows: TGTGCCAGCAGTTTAGTGGGCTGGGGCTACACCTTC.